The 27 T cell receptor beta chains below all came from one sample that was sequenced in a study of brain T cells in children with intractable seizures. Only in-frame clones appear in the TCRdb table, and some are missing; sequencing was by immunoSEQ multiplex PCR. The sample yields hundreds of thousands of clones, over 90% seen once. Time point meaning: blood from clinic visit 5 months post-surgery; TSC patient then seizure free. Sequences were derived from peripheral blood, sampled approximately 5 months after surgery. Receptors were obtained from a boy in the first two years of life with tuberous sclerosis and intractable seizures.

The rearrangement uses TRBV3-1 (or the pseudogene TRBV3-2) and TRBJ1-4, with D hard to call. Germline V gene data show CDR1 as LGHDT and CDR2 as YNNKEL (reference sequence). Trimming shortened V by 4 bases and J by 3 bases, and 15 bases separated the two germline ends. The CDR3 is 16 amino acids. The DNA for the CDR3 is TGTGCCAGCAGCCCGCCGCCCGGCCCGGCTAATGAAAAACTGTTTTTT. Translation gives CASSPPPGPANEKLFF.

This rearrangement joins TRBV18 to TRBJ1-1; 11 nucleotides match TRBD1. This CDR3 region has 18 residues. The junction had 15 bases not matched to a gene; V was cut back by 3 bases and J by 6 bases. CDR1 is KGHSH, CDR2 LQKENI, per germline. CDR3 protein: CASSPGQGAGSFGAEAFF. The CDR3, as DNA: TGTGCCAGCTCACCCGGACAGGGGGCTGGTTCGTTCGGCGCTGAAGCTTTCTTT.

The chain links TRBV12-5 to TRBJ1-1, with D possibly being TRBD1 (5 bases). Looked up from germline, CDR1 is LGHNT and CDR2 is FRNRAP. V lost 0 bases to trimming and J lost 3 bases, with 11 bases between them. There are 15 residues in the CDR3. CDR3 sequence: CASGLVLGGDTEAFF. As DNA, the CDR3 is TGTGCTAGTGGTTTGGTACTTGGAGGGGACACTGAAGCTTTCTTT.

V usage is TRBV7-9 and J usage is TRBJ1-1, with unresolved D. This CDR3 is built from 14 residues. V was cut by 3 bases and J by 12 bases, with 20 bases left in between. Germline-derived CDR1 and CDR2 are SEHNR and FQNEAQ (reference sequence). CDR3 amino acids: CASSLIDYGLVTFF. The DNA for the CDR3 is TGTGCCAGCAGCTTGATTGATTACGGACTAGTTACTTTCTTT.

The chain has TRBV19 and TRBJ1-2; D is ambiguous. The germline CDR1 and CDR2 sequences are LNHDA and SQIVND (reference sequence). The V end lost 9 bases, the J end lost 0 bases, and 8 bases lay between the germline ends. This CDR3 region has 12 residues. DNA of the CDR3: TGTGCCAGCCACTCGTCTAACTATGGCTACACCTTC. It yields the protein CASHSSNYGYTF. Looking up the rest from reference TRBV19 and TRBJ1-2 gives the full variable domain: DGGITQSPKYLFRKEGQNVTLSCEQNLNHDAMYWYRQDPGQGLRLIYYSQIVNDFQKGDIAEGYSVSREKKESFPLTVTSAQKNPTAFYLCASHSSNYGYTFGSGTRLTVV.

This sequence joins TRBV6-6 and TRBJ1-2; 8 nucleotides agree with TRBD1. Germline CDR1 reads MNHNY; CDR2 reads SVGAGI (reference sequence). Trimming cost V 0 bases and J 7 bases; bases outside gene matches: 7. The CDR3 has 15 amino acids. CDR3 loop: CASSYSTQGAGGYTF. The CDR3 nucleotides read TGTGCCAGCAGTTACTCGACCCAGGGGGCTGGTGGCTACACCTTC.

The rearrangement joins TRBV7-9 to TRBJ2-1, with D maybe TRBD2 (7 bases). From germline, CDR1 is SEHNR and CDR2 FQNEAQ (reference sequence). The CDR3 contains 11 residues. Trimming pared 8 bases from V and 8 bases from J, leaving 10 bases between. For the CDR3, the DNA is TGTGCCAGCGTAGGGGGGGATGAGCAGTTCTTC. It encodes CASVGGDEQFF.

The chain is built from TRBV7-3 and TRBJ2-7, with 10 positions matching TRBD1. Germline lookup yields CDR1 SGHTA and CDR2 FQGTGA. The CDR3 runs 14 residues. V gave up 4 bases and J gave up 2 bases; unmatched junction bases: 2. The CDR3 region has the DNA TGTGCCAGCAGCTCTGGACAGGGGGCCTACGAGCAGTACTTC. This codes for CASSSGQGAYEQYF.

The CDR3 protein is CASSQDKANLYNEQFF. CDR3 DNA sequence: TGTGCCAGCAGCCAAGATAAAGCTAACCTCTACAATGAGCAGTTCTTC. The chain recombines TRBV3-1 (or the pseudogene TRBV3-2) with TRBJ2-1; D uncertain. Germline CDR1 reads LGHDT; CDR2 reads YNNKEL (reference sequence). V lost 0 bases to trimming and J lost 3 bases, with 12 bases between them. This CDR3 is 16 amino acids long.

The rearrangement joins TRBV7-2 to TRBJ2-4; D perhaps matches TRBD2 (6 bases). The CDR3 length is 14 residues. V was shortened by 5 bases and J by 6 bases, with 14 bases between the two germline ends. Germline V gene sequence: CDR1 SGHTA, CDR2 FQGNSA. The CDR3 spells CASSTGRERNIQYF. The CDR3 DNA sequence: TGTGCCAGCAGCACCGGTCGGGAGAGAAACATTCAGTACTTC.

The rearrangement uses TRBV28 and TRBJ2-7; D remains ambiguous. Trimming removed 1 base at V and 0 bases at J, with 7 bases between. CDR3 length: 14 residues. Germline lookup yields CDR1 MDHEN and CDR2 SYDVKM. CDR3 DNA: TGTGCCAGCAGTTTATCCCCGAGCTCCTACGAGCAGTACTTC. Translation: CASSLSPSSYEQYF.

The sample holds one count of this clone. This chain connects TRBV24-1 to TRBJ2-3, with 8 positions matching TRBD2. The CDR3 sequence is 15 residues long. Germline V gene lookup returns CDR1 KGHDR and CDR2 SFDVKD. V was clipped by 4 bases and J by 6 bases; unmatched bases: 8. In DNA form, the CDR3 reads TGTGCCACCAGTGACGCAATTTGGACTAGCGATACGCAGTATTTT. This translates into CATSDAIWTSDTQYF.

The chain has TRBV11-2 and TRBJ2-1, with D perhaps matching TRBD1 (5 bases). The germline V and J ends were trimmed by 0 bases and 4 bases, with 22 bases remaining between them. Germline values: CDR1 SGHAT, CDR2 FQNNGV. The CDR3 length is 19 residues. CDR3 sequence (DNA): TGTGCCAGCAGCTTAGATCAAGGGGTAGGCCTCTCGACTTACAATGAGCAGTTCTTC. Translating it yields CASSLDQGVGLSTYNEQFF. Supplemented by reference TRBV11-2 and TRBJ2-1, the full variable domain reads EAGVAQSPRYKIIEKRQSVAFWCNPISGHATLYWYQQILGQGPKLLIQFQNNGVVDDSQLPKDRFSAERLKGVDSTLKIQPAKLEDSAVYLCASSLDQGVGLSTYNEQFFGPGTRLTVL.

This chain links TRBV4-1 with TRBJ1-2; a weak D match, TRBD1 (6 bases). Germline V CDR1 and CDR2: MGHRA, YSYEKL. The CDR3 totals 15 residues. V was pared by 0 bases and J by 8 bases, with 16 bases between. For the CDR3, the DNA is TGCGCCAGCAGCCAAGATGTGAATGGGGGGCGCGGCTACACCTTC. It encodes CASSQDVNGGRGYTF.

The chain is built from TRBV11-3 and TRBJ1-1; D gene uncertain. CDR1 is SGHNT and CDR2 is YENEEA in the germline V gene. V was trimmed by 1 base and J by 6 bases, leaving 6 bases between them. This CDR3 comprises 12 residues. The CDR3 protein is CASSLGVPEAFF. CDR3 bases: TGTGCCAGCAGCTTAGGGGTACCTGAAGCTTTCTTT.

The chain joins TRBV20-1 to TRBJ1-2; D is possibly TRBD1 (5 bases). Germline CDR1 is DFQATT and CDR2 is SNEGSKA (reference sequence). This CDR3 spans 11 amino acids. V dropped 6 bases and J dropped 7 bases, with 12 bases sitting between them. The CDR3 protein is CSAGTSIGYTF. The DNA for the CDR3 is TGCAGTGCAGGGACTTCTATTGGCTACACCTTC.

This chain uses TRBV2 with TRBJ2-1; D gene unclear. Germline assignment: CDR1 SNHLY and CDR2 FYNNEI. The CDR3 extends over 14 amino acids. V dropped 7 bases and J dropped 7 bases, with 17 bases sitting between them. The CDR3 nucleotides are TGTGCCAGCAAGGAGACCTTTTTTTTGAATGAGCAGTTCTTC. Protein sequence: CASKETFFLNEQFF. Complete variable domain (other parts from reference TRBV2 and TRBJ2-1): EPEVTQTPSHQVTQMGQEVILRCVPISNHLYFYWYRQILGQKVEFLVSFYNNEISEKSEIFDDQFSVERPDGSNFTLKIRSTKLEDSAMYFCASKETFFLNEQFFGPGTRLTVL.

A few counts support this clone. This CDR3 is CATSDSRDREVYGYTF. CDR3 nucleotide sequence: TGTGCCACCAGTGATTCGAGGGACAGGGAAGTCTATGGCTACACCTTC. V gene TRBV24-1 combines with J gene TRBJ1-2; 9 nucleotides line up with TRBD1. With 2 bases clipped from V and 4 bases from J, the junction kept 7 bases outside the gene matches. Per germline, CDR1 KGHDR and CDR2 SFDVKD. The CDR3 extends over 16 amino acids.

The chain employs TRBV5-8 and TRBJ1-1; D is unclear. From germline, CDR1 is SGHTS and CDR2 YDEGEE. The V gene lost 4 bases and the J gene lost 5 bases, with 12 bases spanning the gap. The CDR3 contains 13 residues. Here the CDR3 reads CASSPGRETEAFF. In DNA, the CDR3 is TGTGCCAGCAGCCCTGGACGGGAGACTGAAGCTTTCTTT.

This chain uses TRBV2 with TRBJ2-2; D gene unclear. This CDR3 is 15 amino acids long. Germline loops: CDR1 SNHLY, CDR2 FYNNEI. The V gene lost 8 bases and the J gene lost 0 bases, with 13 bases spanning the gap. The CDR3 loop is CASLGRSANTGELFF. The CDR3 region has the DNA TGTGCCAGCCTCGGTCGGAGCGCGAACACCGGGGAGCTGTTTTTT.

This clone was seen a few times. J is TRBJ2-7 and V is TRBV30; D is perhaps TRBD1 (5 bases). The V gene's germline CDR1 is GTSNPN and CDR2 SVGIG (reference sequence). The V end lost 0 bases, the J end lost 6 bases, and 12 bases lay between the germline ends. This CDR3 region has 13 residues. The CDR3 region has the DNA TGTGCCTGGAGTGTATTACAGGCCCTCGAGCAGTACTTC. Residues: CAWSVLQALEQYF.

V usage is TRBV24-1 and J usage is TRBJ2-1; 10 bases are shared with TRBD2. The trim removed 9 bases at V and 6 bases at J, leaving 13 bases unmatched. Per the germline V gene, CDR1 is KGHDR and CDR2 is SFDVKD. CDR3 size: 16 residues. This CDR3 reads CATSGSGRARVNEQFF. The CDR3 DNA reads TGTGCCACCTCAGGGAGCGGGAGGGCCCGGGTCAATGAGCAGTTCTTC.

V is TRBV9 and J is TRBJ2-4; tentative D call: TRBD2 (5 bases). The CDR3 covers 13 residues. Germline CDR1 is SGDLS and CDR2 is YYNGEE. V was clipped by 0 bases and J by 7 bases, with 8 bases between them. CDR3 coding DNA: TGTGCCAGCAGCGTAGTTCCGGGGAACATTCAGTACTTC. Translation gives CASSVVPGNIQYF.

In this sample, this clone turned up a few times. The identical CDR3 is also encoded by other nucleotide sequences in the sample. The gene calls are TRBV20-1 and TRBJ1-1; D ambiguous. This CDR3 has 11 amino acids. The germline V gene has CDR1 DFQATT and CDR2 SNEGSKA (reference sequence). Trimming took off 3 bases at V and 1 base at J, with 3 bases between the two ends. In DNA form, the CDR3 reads TGCAGTGCTAGGGGGAACACTGAAGCTTTCTTT. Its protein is CSARGNTEAFF.

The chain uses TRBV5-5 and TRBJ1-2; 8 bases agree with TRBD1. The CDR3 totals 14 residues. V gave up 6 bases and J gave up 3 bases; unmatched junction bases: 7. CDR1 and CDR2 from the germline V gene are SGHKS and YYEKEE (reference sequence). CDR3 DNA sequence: TGTGCCAGCACTGGACAGGGAGGGCACTATGGCTACACCTTC. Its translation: CASTGQGGHYGYTF.

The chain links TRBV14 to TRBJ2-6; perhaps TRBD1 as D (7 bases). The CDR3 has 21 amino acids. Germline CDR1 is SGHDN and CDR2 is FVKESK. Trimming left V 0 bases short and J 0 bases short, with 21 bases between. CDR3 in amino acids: CASSQDFWRGGGDSGANVLTF. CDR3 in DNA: TGTGCCAGCAGCCAAGATTTTTGGCGTGGAGGGGGCGACTCTGGGGCCAACGTCCTGACTTTC.

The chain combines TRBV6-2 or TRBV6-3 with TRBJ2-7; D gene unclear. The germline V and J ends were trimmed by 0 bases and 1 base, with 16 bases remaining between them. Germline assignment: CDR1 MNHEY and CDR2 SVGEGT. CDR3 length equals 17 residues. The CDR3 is CASSYSITRDGSYEQYF. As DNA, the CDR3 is TGTGCCAGCAGTTACTCGATAACTCGTGACGGTTCCTACGAGCAGTACTTC.